This TCR beta chain was sequenced during a study of T cells after yellow fever vaccination. Turning to the study itself: Low-cell-number fractions were prepared with SMART-Seq v4 Ultra Low Input. Whole-study findings and limits: Booster sampling recovered most clones from primary vaccination (96% CD4, approximately 90% CD8). Some clonotypes were seen in both the CD4 and the CD8 compartments. These made up a small share and likely arose from convergent recombination.

Comments on this clonotype: Antigen specificity is unknown.

V was clipped by 6 bases and J by 9 bases; unmatched bases: 10. Per germline, CDR1 MNHEY and CDR2 SVGEGT. The CDR3 contains 13 residues. 5'RACE template switching added a universal primer site and UMIs to TCR cDNA. A single record per CDR3 protein comes from TCRdb applying MiXCR to the 5' RACE reads. The profile shows 550,000 to 750,000 distinct CDR3 sequences, roughly 12% of them singletons. The sample was PBMCs, taken on the day of the yellow fever booster vaccination. The TCR sequence derives from a young man who received the YFV17D yellow fever vaccine. This chain links TRBV6-2 or TRBV6-3 with TRBJ2-7, with 8 bases aligning to TRBD1. As DNA, the CDR3 is TGTGCCAGCAGCCCCGGGACAGGAATTTGGCAGTACTTC. This sequence encodes CASSPGTGIWQYF.